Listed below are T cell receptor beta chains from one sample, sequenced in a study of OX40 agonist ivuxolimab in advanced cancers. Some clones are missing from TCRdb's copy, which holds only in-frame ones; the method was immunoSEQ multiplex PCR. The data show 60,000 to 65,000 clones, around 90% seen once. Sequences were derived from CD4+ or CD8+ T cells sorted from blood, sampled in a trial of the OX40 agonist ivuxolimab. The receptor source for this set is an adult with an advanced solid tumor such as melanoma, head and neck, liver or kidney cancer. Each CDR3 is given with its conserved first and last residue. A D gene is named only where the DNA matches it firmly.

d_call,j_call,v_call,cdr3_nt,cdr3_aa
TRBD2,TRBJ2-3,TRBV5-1,TGCGCCAGCAGCTTGGGGCTAGCGGACGACACAGATACGCAGTATTTT,CASSLGLADDTDTQYF
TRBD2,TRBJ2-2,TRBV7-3,TGTGCCAGCAGCTTATTAAGACTAGCGGGAGCCGGGGAGCTGTTTTTT,CASSLLRLAGAGELFF
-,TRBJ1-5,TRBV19,TGTGCCACCGGAGGAACAGGGAGCAATCAGCCCCAGCATTTT,CATGGTGSNQPQHF
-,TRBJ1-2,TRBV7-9,TGTGCCAGCAGCTTAACCTGGGATAGCGGCTACACCTTC,CASSLTWDSGYTF
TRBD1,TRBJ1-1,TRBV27,TGTGCCAGCAGTTACCCAGGGGGCGGGGAAGCTTTCTTT,CASSYPGGGEAFF
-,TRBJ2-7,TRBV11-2,TGTGCCAGCGAGAAGAGGAAAAACGAGCAGTACTTC,CASEKRKNEQYF
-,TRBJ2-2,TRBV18,TGTGCCAGCTCACCCGTGGAAGCCCCCGCGTCCACCGGGGAGCTGTTTTTT,CASSPVEAPASTGELFF
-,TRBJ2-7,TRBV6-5,TGTGCCAGCAGTACCGCCACCAGGGCCTACGAGCAGTACTTC,CASSTATRAYEQYF
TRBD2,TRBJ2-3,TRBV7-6,TGTGCCAGCAGCTTAGGGACAGCTGGCGGGGGGTTCGTGGATACGCAGTATTTT,CASSLGTAGGGFVDTQYF
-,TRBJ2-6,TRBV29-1,TGCAGCGCCAGTATCTCTGGGGCCAACGTCCTGACTTTC,CSASISGANVLTF
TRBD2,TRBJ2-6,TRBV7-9,TGTGCCAGCAGCCCAGGCCTGGGGGGGGACTCTGGGGCCAACGTCCTGACTTTC,CASSPGLGGDSGANVLTF
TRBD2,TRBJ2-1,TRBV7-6,TGTGCCAGCAGCTCTTATGGGGGGGGCAATGAGCAGTTCTTC,CASSSYGGGNEQFF
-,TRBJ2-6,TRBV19,TGTGCCAGTAGTATCCGCCCCTTGGGAGACTACTCTGGGGCCAACGTCCTGACTTTC,CASSIRPLGDYSGANVLTF
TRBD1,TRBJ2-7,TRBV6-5,TGTGCCAGCAGTTACGCCACACCGGGACAGGGCTACGAGCAGTACTTC,CASSYATPGQGYEQYF
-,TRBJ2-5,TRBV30,TGTGCCTGGACTCTAACGAGGGAGACCCAGTACTTC,CAWTLTRETQYF
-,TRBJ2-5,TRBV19,TGTGCCAGTAGTATCCGGACAGAAGCTGGGACCCAGTACTTC,CASSIRTEAGTQYF